This TCR beta chain was observed in a study of OX40 agonist ivuxolimab in advanced cancers. Context from the whole study: The costimulatory receptor OX40 (CD134) was targeted by ivuxolimab, a fully human IgG2 agonistic monoclonal antibody. Intravenous ivuxolimab was administered to patients every 2 weeks at six dose levels: 0.01, 0.1, 0.3, 1.5, 3 and 10 mg/kg. Of the approximately 50 dose-escalation patients, hepatocellular carcinoma was present in approximately 20, melanoma in roughly 15, renal cell carcinoma in 9 and head and neck cancer in 9. A male proportion of under 85% and a mean age of about 60 years, ranging from about 23 to 79, were recorded for the dose-escalation cohort. Prior anti-PD-1, anti-PD-L1 or anti-CTLA-4 therapy was permitted, and about 40% of dose-escalation patients had received checkpoint inhibitors. Partial responses were achieved by three dose-escalation patients, of whom one had hepatocellular carcinoma and two had cutaneous melanoma. The point of sequencing TCRbeta in the periphery was to test whether ivuxolimab changed TCR sequence diversity and drove clonal T-cell expansion. The paper reports the monotherapy dose-escalation portion (N ≈ 50 patients) of the phase I ivuxolimab trial. The paper as a whole reports these results and caveats: At doses of 0.1 to 3.0 mg/kg, clonal expansion of both CD4+ and CD8+ T cells in blood was seen between baseline and week 6. In the 0.1-3.0 mg/kg groups, partial responders had among the lowest normalized peripheral clonal expansion, particularly in CD8+ T cells. After ivuxolimab, more expanded clones were found on average in CD8+ T cells than in CD4+ T cells. The antigen specificity of the clonally expanded peripheral T cells was not determined. Low levels of normalized T-cell clonal expansion were also shown by some nonresponding patients.

The CDR3 runs 18 amino acids, cysteine and phenylalanine included. The CDR3 DNA has 54 bases and is translated from base 1. Via the germline V gene, CDR1 is MDHEN and CDR2 SYDVKM. The junction shows trimming of 4 bases on V and 1 base on J, and the gene matches do not reach 14 bases of it. Patients with a history of autoimmune disease or receiving systemic immunosuppression were excluded from the trial. Peripheral blood for TCR sequencing was collected from all dose cohorts at baseline, on cycle 4 day 1, and on cycle 7 day 1. The samples were taken from a phase I, first-in-human, multicenter, open-label dose-escalation trial of ivuxolimab. Adults with locally advanced or metastatic melanoma, renal cell, hepatocellular, or head and neck squamous cell carcinoma were enrolled in the trial. Before TCR sequencing, CD4+ T cells and CD8+ T cells from peripheral blood were sorted into separate populations.

Concerning this clone itself: It lacks a known antigen. Base qualities are not provided; no much larger clone lies one nucleotide away.

Genomic DNA was isolated from the sorted cells so that the TCRbeta CDR3 region could be sequenced. TCRbeta CDR3 regions were sequenced using the immunoSEQ Assay. Here the immuneACCESS table is served through TCRdb, limited to in-frame sequences with V and J called. Missing clones are a known gap in these copies; in checked studies unresolved V genes cover under half, and the rest lacks a known reason. Across this sample there are around 95,000 clones, with around nine tenths seen only once. The ten largest make up 0.16% of the sample. The clonotype was recovered from an adult with an advanced solid tumor such as melanoma, head and neck, liver or kidney cancer. Here the chain combines TRBV28 and TRBJ2-5; 8 bases in between match TRBD1. Specimen: CD4+ or CD8+ T cells sorted from blood, collected in a trial of the OX40 agonist ivuxolimab. The CDR3 amino acid sequence is: CASSSIFPGQASQETQYF. The DNA is as follows: TGTGCCAGCAGTTCCATCTTCCCGGGACAGGCCTCCCAAGAGACCCAGTACTTC.